These 6 T cell receptor beta chains came from one sample sequenced in a study of regulatory T cells in long-lasting Graves disease. The time point is: newly diagnosed GD, antithyroid drugs for less than 3 months. RNA from PBMCs was the source of the TCR library. Construction of TCR beta libraries relied on iRepertoire HTBI primers and on Arm-PCR targeting CDR3 regions. From the multiplex PCR reads, TCRdb called clonotypes with MiXCR, one entry per CDR3 protein. The repertoire holds around 250,000 distinct CDR3 sequences, with about 20% as singletons. The same specimen was also included in a second study, on T cells in Graves' hyperthyroidism and ophthalmopathy.

This material consisted of peripheral blood mononuclear cells (PBMCs), taken at new diagnosis, from a patient treated with antithyroid drugs. All receptors derive from a woman under 40 with Graves disease.

The rearrangement joins TRBV3-1 to TRBJ2-2; D gene ambiguous. Germline CDR1 is LGHDT and CDR2 is YNNKEL (reference sequence). V gave up 1 base and J gave up 5 bases, with 11 bases separating them. The CDR3 is made up of 15 amino acids. CDR3 residues: CASSQVAMGTGELFF. In nucleotides, the CDR3 is TGTGCCAGCAGCCAAGTCGCAATGGGGACCGGGGAGCTGTTTTTT. Full variable domain (missing parts from reference TRBV3-1 and TRBJ2-2): DTAVSQTPKYLVTQMGNDKSIKCEQNLGHDTMYWYKQDSKKFLKIMFSYNNKELIINETVPNRFSPKSPDKAHLNLHINSLELGDSAVYFCASSQVAMGTGELFFGEGSRLTVL.

This clonotype was observed at least ten times. J is TRBJ2-7 and V is TRBV5-1; the D gene is possibly TRBD1 (7 bases). Germline V gene sequence: CDR1 SGHRS, CDR2 YFSETQ. Deletions cut 0 bases from V and 3 bases from J, with 16 bases between. CDR3 size: 16 residues. CDR3 DNA sequence: TGCGCCAGCAGCTTGGCCACAGGGGCCGGGGGCTACGAGCAGTACTTC. Translated, it gives CASSLATGAGGYEQYF.

This clonotype was recorded at least ten times. The rearrangement uses TRBV29-1 and TRBJ2-5; D tentatively fits TRBD1 or TRBD2 (5 bases each). V lost 6 bases and J lost 7, with 15 bases in between. Germline CDR1 and CDR2: SQVTM and ANQGSEA. The CDR3 is 12 amino acids. The CDR3 DNA reads TGCAGCGTCGGCGAGGGGATCGGGACCCAGTACTTC. This codes for CSVGEGIGTQYF.

This clonotype was observed at least ten times. V usage is TRBV28 and J usage is TRBJ2-7; 8 nucleotides match TRBD2. The length of the CDR3 is 15 residues. V lost 5 bases and J lost 6; bases outside the gene matches: 12. Germline V gene data show CDR1 as MDHEN and CDR2 as SYDVKM. CDR3: CASSPLTSDAAEQYF. In DNA, the CDR3 is TGTGCCAGCAGTCCTCTGACTAGCGATGCGGCCGAGCAGTACTTC. The variable domain in full, with the rest retrieved from reference TRBV28 and TRBJ2-7, is DVKVTQSSRYLVKRTGEKVFLECVQDMDHENMFWYRQDPGLGLRLIYFSYDVKMKEKGDIPEGYSVSREKKERFSLILESASTNQTSMYLCASSPLTSDAAEQYFGPGTRLTVT.

A note on this clonotype: This may come from a read error, since a much larger clone is one base off. No conserved phenylalanine or tryptophan is present at the end of the CDR3, so a read error is the likely explanation. V usage is TRBV4-1 and J usage is TRBJ1-6; no firm D call. Germline-derived CDR1 and CDR2 are MGHRA and YSYEKL. This CDR3 has 14 amino acids. V shed 2 bases and J shed 10 bases, with 12 bases lying between them. The CDR3 reads CASSQLSPGSPLHL. CDR3 coding DNA: TGCGCCAGCAGCCAACTCTCCCCCGGGTCACCCCTCCACCTT.

This clonotype showed up many times. The chain links TRBV5-1 to TRBJ2-7; 11 positions agree with TRBD2. The germline V gene encodes CDR1 SGHRS and CDR2 YFSETQ. V trimming: 3 bases; J trimming: 3 bases; junction bases outside the gene matches: 5. This CDR3 is built from 15 residues. The CDR3 DNA is TGCGCCAGCAGCTCGCCGACTAGCGGGGTCTACGAGCAGTACTTC. It translates to CASSSPTSGVYEQYF.